The 9 T cell receptor beta chains listed next were all sequenced from one sample in a study of T-cell memory formation after mild COVID-19. TCRdb redid the calling of the 5' RACE reads with MiXCR, one entry per CDR3 protein. The sample includes more than 250,000 distinct CDR3 sequences, around 15% of them seen just once. Sample: PBMCs or a T cell subset sorted from them (not recorded which). The receptors were gathered from a man between 18 and 29 years old who had mild COVID-19 (a few samples of this study predate the infection). Cell type and time point are not known.

This clonotype was detected many times. V is TRBV28 and J is TRBJ2-7, with TRBD2 as a possible D gene (5 bases). Germline loops: CDR1 MDHEN, CDR2 SYDVKM. Trimming pared 2 bases from V and 2 bases from J, leaving 10 bases between. This CDR3 is built from 14 residues. The CDR3 loop reads CASSLAGGTYEQYV. CDR3 DNA sequence: TGTGCCAGCAGTTTAGCGGGTGGGACCTACGAGCAGTACGTC.

There are many counts of this clonotype. This chain connects TRBV20-1 to TRBJ2-1; 11 bases are shared with TRBD2. V dropped 4 bases and J dropped 5; count of bases not matched to a gene: 7. There are 15 residues in the CDR3. Germline V gene lookup returns CDR1 DFQATT and CDR2 SNEGSKA (reference sequence). The CDR3 DNA sequence: TGCAGTGCTACCATAGCGGGGGGGAACAACAATGAGCAGTTCTTC. Its protein is CSATIAGGNNNEQFF.

The chain carries TRBV11-3 and TRBJ2-1; D gene unclear. The CDR3 is made up of 12 amino acids. V was shortened by 3 bases and J by 5 bases, with 5 bases between the two germline ends. The germline CDR1 and CDR2 sequences are SGHNT and YENEEA. The DNA for the CDR3 is TGTGCCAGCAGCTTGGGTCACAATGAGCAGTTCTTC. Translating gives CASSLGHNEQFF.

CDR3 nucleotides: TGCGCCAGCAGCTTGGATCCGACAGGGAGTACGCAGTATTTT. Translated: CASSLDPTGSTQYF. The J gene is TRBJ2-3, the V gene TRBV5-1; 7 bases align to TRBD1. This CDR3 spans 14 amino acids. With V trimmed by 0 bases and J by 8 bases, 6 bases remained unmatched. The germline gives CDR1 SGHRS, CDR2 YFSETQ.

This rearrangement joins TRBV6-5 to TRBJ1-2; 8 bases fit TRBD1. Per the germline V gene, CDR1 is MNHEY and CDR2 is SVGAGI. The V and J ends lost 2 bases and 11 bases, in that order; junction bases with no gene match: 4. The CDR3 spans 12 residues. The CDR3 spells CASSYDRGWYTF. CDR3 coding DNA: TGTGCCAGCAGTTACGACAGGGGTTGGTACACCTTC.

The chain uses TRBV18 and TRBJ2-7; tentative D call: TRBD2 (5 bases). Trimming took 3 bases from V and 5 from J, leaving 11 bases between them. This CDR3 is 13 amino acids long. Germline V gene sequence: CDR1 KGHSH, CDR2 LQKENI. DNA of the CDR3: TGTGCCAGCTCACCCATCTCTAGCAACGAGCAGTACTTC. It translates to CASSPISSNEQYF.

This chain links TRBV6-5 with TRBJ1-3, with D unresolved. The CDR3 contains 14 residues. From germline, CDR1 is MNHEY and CDR2 SVGAGI. V was shortened by 5 bases and J by 0 bases, with 8 bases between the two germline ends. This chain's CDR3 is CASSKWGSGNTIYF. The CDR3 DNA reads TGTGCCAGCAGTAAATGGGGCTCTGGAAACACCATATATTTT.

V usage is TRBV18 and J usage is TRBJ1-1; D unclear. With 2 bases removed from V and 4 bases from J, the gap between germline ends came to 11 bases. The germline V gene has CDR1 KGHSH and CDR2 LQKENI. There are 14 residues in the CDR3. DNA for the CDR3: TGTGCCAGCTCACCAGGTCAGGTGGGCACTGAAGCTTTCTTT. This codes for CASSPGQVGTEAFF.

This clonotype has more than one count but fewer than ten. This sequence joins TRBV12-3 or TRBV12-4 and TRBJ2-2, with D possibly being TRBD2 (6 bases). V lost 8 bases, J lost 2 bases, and 21 bases lay in between. This CDR3 is built from 17 residues. CDR3 nucleotides: TGTGCCAGCCCCCGACGGATATCGCGGGGCAACACCGGGGAGCTGTTTTTT. Its translation is CASPRRISRGNTGELFF.